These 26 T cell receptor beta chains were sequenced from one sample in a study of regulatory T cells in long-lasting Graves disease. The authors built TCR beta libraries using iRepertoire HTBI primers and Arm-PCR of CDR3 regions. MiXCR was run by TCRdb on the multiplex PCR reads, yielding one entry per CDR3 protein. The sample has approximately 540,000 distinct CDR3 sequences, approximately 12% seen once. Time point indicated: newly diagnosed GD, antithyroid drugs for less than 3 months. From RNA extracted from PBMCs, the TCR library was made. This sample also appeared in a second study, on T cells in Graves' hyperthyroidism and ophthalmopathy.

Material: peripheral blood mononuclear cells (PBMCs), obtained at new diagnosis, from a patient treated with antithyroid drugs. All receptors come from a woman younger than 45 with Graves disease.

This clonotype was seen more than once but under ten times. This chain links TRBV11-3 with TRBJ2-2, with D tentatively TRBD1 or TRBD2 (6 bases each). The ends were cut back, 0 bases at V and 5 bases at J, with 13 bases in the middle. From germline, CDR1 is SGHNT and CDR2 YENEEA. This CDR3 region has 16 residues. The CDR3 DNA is TGTGCCAGCAGCTTAGAGGGGGGCGCGAGGACCGGGGAGCTGTTTTTT. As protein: CASSLEGGARTGELFF.

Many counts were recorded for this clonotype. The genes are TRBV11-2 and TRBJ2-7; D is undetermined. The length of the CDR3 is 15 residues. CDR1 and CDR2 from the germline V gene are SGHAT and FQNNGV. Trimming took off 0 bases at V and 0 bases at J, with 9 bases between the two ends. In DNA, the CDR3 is TGTGCCAGCAGCTTAGATTCGACAAGCTCCTACGAGCAGTACTTC. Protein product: CASSLDSTSSYEQYF.

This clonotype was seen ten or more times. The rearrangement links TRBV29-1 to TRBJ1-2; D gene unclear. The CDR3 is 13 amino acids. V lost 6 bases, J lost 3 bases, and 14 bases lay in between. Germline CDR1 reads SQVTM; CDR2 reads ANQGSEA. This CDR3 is CSVGVGSYYGYTF. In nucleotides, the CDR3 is TGCAGCGTAGGCGTGGGCAGCTACTATGGCTACACCTTC.

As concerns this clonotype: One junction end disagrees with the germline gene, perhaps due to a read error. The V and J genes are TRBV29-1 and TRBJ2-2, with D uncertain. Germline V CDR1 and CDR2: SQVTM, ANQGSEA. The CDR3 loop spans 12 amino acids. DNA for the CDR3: TGCGGCGTTGGTCGGTTCACCGGGGAGCTGTTTTTT. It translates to CGVGRFTGELFF.

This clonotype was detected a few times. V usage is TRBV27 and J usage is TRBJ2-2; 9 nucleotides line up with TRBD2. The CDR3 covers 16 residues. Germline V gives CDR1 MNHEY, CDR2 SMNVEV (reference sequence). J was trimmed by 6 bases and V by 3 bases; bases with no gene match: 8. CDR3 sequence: CASSFLLAGSAGELFF. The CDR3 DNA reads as TGTGCCAGCAGTTTCCTGCTAGCGGGAAGTGCCGGGGAGCTGTTTTTT.

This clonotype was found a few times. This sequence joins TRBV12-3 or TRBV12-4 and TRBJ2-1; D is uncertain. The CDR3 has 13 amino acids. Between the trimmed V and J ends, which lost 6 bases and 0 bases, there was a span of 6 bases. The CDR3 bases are TGTGCCAGCAGACATGGCTCCTACAATGAGCAGTTCTTC. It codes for CASRHGSYNEQFF.

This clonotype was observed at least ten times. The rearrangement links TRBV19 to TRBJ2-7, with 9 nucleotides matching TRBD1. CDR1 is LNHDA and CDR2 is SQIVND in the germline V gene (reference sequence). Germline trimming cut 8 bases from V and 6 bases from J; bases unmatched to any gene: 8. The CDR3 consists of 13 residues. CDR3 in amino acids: CASSPGQGTEQYF. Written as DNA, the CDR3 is TGTGCCAGTTCTCCGGGACAGGGTACCGAGCAGTACTTC.

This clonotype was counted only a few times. The CDR3 here is CASSLGLHQETQYF. The CDR3 nucleotides read TGTGCCAGCAGCTTAGGACTTCACCAAGAGACCCAGTACTTC. The V and J genes are TRBV7-2 and TRBJ2-5; D ambiguous. CDR1 is SGHTA and CDR2 is FQGNSA in the germline V gene. V lost 1 base to trimming and J lost 0 bases, with 6 bases between them. This CDR3 contains 14 residues.

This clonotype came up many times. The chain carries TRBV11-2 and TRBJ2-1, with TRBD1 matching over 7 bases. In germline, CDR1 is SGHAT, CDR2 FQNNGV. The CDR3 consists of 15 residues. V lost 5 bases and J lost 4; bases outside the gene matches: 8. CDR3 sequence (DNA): TGTGCCAGCAGCCCCCGACAGGGATATTACAATGAGCAGTTCTTC. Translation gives CASSPRQGYYNEQFF.

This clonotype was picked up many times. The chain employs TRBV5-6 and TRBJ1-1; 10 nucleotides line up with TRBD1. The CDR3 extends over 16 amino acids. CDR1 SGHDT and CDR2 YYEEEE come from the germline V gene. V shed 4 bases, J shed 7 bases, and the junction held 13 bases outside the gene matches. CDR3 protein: CASSPTRQGAVREAFF. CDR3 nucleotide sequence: TGTGCCAGCAGCCCAACCCGACAGGGGGCGGTTCGTGAAGCTTTCTTT.

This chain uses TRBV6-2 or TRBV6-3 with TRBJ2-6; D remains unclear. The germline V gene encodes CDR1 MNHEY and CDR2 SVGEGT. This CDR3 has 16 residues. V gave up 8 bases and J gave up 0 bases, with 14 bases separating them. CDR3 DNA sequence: TGTGCCAGCTCTCTGAGACCCCCCTCTGGGGCCAACGTCCTGACTTTC. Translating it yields CASSLRPPSGANVLTF.

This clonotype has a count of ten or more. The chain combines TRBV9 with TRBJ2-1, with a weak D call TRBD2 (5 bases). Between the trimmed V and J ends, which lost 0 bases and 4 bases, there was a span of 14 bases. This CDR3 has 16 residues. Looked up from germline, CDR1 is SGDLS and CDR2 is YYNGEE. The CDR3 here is CASSVGSADFYNEQFF. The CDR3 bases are TGTGCCAGCAGCGTAGGATCGGCGGACTTTTACAATGAGCAGTTCTTC. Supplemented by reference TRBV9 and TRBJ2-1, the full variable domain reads DSGVTQTPKHLITATGQRVTLRCSPRSGDLSVYWYQQSLDQGLQFLIQYYNGEERAKGNILERFSAQQFPDLHSELNLSSLELGDSALYFCASSVGSADFYNEQFFGPGTRLTVL.

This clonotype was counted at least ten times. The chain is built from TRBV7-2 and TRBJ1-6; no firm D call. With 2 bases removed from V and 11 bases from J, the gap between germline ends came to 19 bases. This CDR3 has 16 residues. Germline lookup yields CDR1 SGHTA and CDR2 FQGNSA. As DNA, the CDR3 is TGTGCCAGCAGCTTACCCGTCCTTAGAGGGATTGCACCCCTCCACTTT. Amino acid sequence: CASSLPVLRGIAPLHF.

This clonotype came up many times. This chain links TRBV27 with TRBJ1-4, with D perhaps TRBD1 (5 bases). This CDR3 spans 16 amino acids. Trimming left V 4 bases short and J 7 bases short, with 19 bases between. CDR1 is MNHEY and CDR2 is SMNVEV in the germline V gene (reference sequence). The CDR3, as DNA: TGTGCCAGCAGTTCAGCCCAGGCAGGGTTTACTGAAAAACTGTTTTTT. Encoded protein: CASSSAQAGFTEKLFF.

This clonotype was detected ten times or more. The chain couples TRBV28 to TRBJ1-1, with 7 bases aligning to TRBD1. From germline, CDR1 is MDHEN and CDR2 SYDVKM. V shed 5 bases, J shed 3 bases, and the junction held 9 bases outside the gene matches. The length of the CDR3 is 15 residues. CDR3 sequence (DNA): TGTGCCAGCAGTCCACCAAGGGGGCCCGACACTGAAGCTTTCTTT. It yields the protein CASSPPRGPDTEAFF.

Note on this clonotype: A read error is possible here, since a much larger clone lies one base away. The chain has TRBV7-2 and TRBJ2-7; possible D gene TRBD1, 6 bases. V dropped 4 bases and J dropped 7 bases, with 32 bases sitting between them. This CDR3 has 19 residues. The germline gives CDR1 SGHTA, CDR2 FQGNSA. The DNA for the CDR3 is TGTGCCAGCAGCTCGACCACCCCTACAGGGCGTAACCTCTACAATGAGCAGTACTTC. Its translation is CASSSTTPTGRNLYNEQYF.

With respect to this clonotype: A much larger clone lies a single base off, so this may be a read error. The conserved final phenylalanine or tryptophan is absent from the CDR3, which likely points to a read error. CDR3 region: CAISPRTGKETQYS. CDR3 sequence (DNA): TGTGCCATCAGCCCTCGGACAGGGAAGGAGACCCAGTACTCC. This chain links TRBV10-3 with TRBJ2-5; the match to TRBD1 covers 8 bases. This CDR3 spans 14 amino acids. V dropped 6 bases and J dropped 5; count of bases not matched to a gene: 8. Per germline, CDR1 ENHRY and CDR2 SYGVKD.

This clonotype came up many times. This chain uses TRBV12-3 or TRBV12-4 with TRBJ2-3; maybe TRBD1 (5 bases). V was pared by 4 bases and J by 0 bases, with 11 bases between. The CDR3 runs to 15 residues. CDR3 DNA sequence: TGTGCCAGCAGTTACAGGTTCACTAGCACAGATACGCAGTATTTT. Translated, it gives CASSYRFTSTDTQYF.

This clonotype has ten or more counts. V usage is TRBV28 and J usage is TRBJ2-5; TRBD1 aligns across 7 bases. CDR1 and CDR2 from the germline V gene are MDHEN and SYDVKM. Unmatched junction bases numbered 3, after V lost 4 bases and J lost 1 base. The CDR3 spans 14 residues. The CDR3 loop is CASSSGQIQETQYF. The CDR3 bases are TGTGCCAGCAGTTCGGGACAGATCCAAGAGACCCAGTACTTC.

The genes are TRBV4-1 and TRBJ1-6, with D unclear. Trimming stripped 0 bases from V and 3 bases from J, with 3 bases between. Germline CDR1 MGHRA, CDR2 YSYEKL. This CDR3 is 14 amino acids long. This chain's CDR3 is CASSQDSYNSPLHF. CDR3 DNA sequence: TGCGCCAGCAGCCAAGACAGCTATAATTCACCCCTCCACTTT.

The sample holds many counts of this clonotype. CDR3 in amino acids: CASSPRLSNQPQHF. The CDR3 DNA follows: TGTGCCAGCAGTCCCAGGCTTTCAAATCAGCCCCAGCATTTT. The chain combines TRBV6-1 with TRBJ1-5; D is unclear. The length of the CDR3 is 14 residues. V was pared by 5 bases and J by 4 bases, with 12 bases between. Germline CDR1 is MNHNS and CDR2 is SASEGT.

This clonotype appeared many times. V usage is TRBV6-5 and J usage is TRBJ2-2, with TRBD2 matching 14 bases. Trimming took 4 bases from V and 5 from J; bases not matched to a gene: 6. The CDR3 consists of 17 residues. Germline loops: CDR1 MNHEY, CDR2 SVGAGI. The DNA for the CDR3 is TGTGCCAGCAGTTCCGGGACTAGCGGGAGAGGGACCGGGGAGCTGTTTTTT. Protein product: CASSSGTSGRGTGELFF.

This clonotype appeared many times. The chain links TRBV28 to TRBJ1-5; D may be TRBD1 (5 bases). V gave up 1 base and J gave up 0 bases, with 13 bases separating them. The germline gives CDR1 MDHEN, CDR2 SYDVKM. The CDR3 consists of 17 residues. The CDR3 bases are TGTGCCAGCAGTTTATCGTCGGGGCCCTATAGCAATCAGCCCCAGCATTTT. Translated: CASSLSSGPYSNQPQHF.

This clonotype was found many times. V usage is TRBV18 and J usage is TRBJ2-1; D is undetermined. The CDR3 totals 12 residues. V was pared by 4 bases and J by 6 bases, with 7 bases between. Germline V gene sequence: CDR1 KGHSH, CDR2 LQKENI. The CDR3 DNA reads TGTGCCAGCTCACTTAGCACCAATGAGCAGTTCTTC. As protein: CASSLSTNEQFF.

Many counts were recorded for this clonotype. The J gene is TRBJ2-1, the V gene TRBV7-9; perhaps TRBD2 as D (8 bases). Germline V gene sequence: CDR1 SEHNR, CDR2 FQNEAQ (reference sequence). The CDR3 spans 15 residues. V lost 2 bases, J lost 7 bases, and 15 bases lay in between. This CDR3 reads CASSLREGARNEQFF. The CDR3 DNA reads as TGTGCCAGCAGCTTACGGGAGGGGGCAAGGAATGAGCAGTTCTTC.

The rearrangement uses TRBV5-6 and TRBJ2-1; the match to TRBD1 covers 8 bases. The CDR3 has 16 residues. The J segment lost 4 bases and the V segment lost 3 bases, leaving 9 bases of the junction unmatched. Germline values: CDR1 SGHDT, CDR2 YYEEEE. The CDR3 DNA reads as TGTGCCAGCAGCTCCCGGCCCGGGACAGGTTACAATGAGCAGTTCTTC. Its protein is CASSSRPGTGYNEQFF.